The 30 T cell receptor beta chains listed next were all sequenced from one sample in a study of blood T cell repertoires in COVID-19. Sequencing was performed with immunoSEQ multiplex PCR; in TCRdb, only in-frame clones are kept and a portion is missing. The table lists approximately 170,000 clones, around four fifths of them singletons, with under 10% in the top ten. Specimen: peripheral blood. Receptor source: a woman between 70 and 85 years old with COVID-19, enrolled during active disease.

The chain combines TRBV19 with TRBJ1-1, with TRBD1 matching 7 bases. With V trimmed by 4 bases and J by 3 bases, 11 bases remained unmatched. CDR1 is LNHDA, CDR2 SQIVND, per germline (reference sequence). CDR3 length: 16 amino acids. CDR3 nucleotides: TGTGCCAGTAGTACGGACATAGGGGGCGTATACACTGAAGCTTTCTTT. The encoded protein is CASSTDIGGVYTEAFF. Filled out from reference TRBV19 and TRBJ1-1, the complete variable domain reads DGGITQSPKYLFRKEGQNVTLSCEQNLNHDAMYWYRQDPGQGLRLIYYSQIVNDFQKGDIAEGYSVSREKKESFPLTVTSAQKNPTAFYLCASSTDIGGVYTEAFFGQGTRLTVV.

For this clone: This same CDR3 is encoded by further DNA sequences in the sample. The chain recombines TRBV10-2 with TRBJ2-7, with TRBD2 matching 10 bases. Looked up from germline, CDR1 is WSHSY and CDR2 is SAAADI. The junction had 4 bases not matched to a gene; V was cut back by 6 bases and J by 2 bases. The length of the CDR3 is 14 residues. The CDR3 nucleotides are TGCGCCAGCAGGGGACTAGCGCGAACCTACGAGCAGTACTTC. It specifies CASRGLARTYEQYF.

The rearrangement joins TRBV3-1 (or the pseudogene TRBV3-2) to TRBJ2-5; possible D gene TRBD1, 6 bases. This CDR3 has 14 amino acids. Germline-derived CDR1 and CDR2 are LGHDT and YNNKEL (reference sequence). Trimming removed 4 bases from V and 3 bases from J, with 12 bases in between. CDR3 sequence: CASSRRDTEETQYF. In nucleotides, the CDR3 is TGTGCCAGCAGCCGCCGGGACACCGAAGAGACCCAGTACTTC.

The chain couples TRBV3-1 (or the pseudogene TRBV3-2) to TRBJ1-1; D is possibly TRBD1 (6 bases). This CDR3 is 14 amino acids long. The ends were cut back, 1 base at V and 5 bases at J, with 11 bases in the middle. Germline V gene sequence: CDR1 LGHDT, CDR2 YNNKEL (reference sequence). This chain's CDR3 is CASSQVRGGTEAFF. The CDR3 bases are TGTGCCAGCAGCCAAGTCAGGGGAGGGACTGAAGCTTTCTTT.

The chain couples TRBV2 to TRBJ2-7; the match to TRBD2 covers 9 bases. Trimming cost V 7 bases and J 3 bases; bases outside gene matches: 10. This CDR3 region has 15 residues. In germline, CDR1 is SNHLY, CDR2 FYNNEI. The CDR3 region is CASTQELAGFYEQYF. Here the CDR3 DNA reads TGTGCCAGCACCCAGGAACTAGCGGGCTTCTACGAGCAGTACTTC.

V is TRBV11-3 and J is TRBJ2-1; TRBD2 agrees at 13 bases. CDR3 size: 17 residues. V lost 4 bases to trimming and J lost 5 bases; unmatched junction nucleotides: 8. Germline V CDR1 and CDR2: SGHNT, YENEEA. The CDR3 region has the DNA TGTGCCAGCAGCTCACCCAGTGGGACTAGCGGGAACAATGAGCAGTTCTTC. It encodes CASSSPSGTSGNNEQFF.

This clone occurred once. This chain connects TRBV6-5 to TRBJ2-7, with a weak D call TRBD2 (6 bases). The CDR3 extends over 15 amino acids. With 2 bases removed from V and 0 bases from J, the gap between germline ends came to 11 bases. In germline, CDR1 is MNHEY, CDR2 SVGAGI. CDR3 bases: TGTGCCAGCAGTTACCTAAGGCGGGGCTCCTACGAGCAGTACTTC. This codes for CASSYLRRGSYEQYF.

This chain joins TRBV11-1 and TRBJ2-1; D unclear. This CDR3 has 16 amino acids. The V gene lost 5 bases and the J gene lost 9 bases, with 23 bases spanning the gap. Germline-derived CDR1 and CDR2 are SGHAT and FQDESV (reference sequence). The CDR3 coding sequence is TGTGCCAGCAGCCCTCCTCGCAGGTCCGCGTCTGGTGAGCAGTTCTTC. It encodes CASSPPRRSASGEQFF.

The gene calls are TRBV7-6 and TRBJ1-5; no clear D. Germline CDR1 is SGHVS and CDR2 is FNYEAQ. V gave up 4 bases and J gave up 6 bases, with 10 bases separating them. This CDR3 region has 13 residues. Written as DNA, the CDR3 is TGTGCCAGCAGCTCTTTCGTCCGTCAGCCCCAGCATTTT. This sequence encodes CASSSFVRQPQHF. The full variable domain, in which reference TRBV7-6 and TRBJ1-5 provide the parts outside the CDR3, is GAGVSQSPRYKVTKRGQDVALRCDPISGHVSLYWYRQALGQGPEFLTYFNYEAQQDKSGLPNDRFSAERPEGSISTLTIQRTEQRDSAMYRCASSSFVRQPQHFGDGTRLSIL.

The rearrangement uses TRBV11-1 and TRBJ2-5, with D maybe TRBD1 (6 bases). The CDR3 runs to 13 residues. Trimming took 5 bases from V and 2 from J, leaving 9 bases between them. Germline CDR1 is SGHAT and CDR2 is FQDESV (reference sequence). CDR3 sequence: CASSNDRQETQYF. The CDR3, as DNA: TGTGCCAGCAGCAACGACAGGCAAGAGACCCAGTACTTC.

The chain recombines TRBV28 with TRBJ2-4, with 10 bases lining up with TRBD1. The CDR3 is 15 residues long. The trim removed 4 bases at V and 5 bases at J, leaving 5 bases unmatched. Germline CDR1 is MDHEN and CDR2 is SYDVKM. Written as DNA, the CDR3 is TGTGCCAGCAGTTCATCTGGGACAGGGGAAAACATTCAGTACTTC. Translated, it gives CASSSSGTGENIQYF.

The chain combines TRBV29-1 with TRBJ1-2, with D perhaps matching TRBD1 (5 bases). In germline, CDR1 is SQVTM, CDR2 ANQGSEA. This CDR3 spans 12 amino acids. The germline V and J ends were trimmed by 4 bases and 4 bases, with 10 bases remaining between them. The CDR3 DNA reads TGCAGCGTTGGGGGGGGATCCTATGGCTACACCTTC. Translation: CSVGGGSYGYTF.

This clone was seen once. The gene calls are TRBV7-2 and TRBJ2-3, with D unclear. Trimming took 5 bases from V and 2 from J, leaving 8 bases between them. The CDR3 has 13 residues. The germline gives CDR1 SGHTA, CDR2 FQGNSA. This CDR3 reads CASSTRYTDTQYF. CDR3 DNA: TGTGCCAGCAGCACAAGATACACAGATACGCAGTATTTT.

Of note for this clone: A much larger clone sits a single nucleotide away, making a read error possible. The chain has TRBV7-3 and TRBJ2-7; TRBD2 matches at 10 bases. CDR3 length: 15 residues. J was trimmed by 1 base and V by 5 bases; bases with no gene match: 5. The V gene's germline CDR1 is SGHTA and CDR2 FQGTGA. The CDR3 spells CASSPSSGGSYEQYF. DNA of the CDR3: TGTGCCAGCAGCCCCTCTAGCGGGGGATCCTACGAGCAGTACTTC.

This rearrangement joins TRBV19 to TRBJ2-5; the match to TRBD1 covers 10 bases. Germline V lookup: CDR1 LNHDA, CDR2 SQIVND (reference sequence). This CDR3 comprises 16 residues. V was clipped by 5 bases and J by 5 bases; unmatched bases: 11. CDR3 protein: CASSRGDRGSRETQYF. The CDR3 coding sequence is TGTGCCAGTAGTCGAGGGGACAGGGGCTCTCGGGAGACCCAGTACTTC.

This clone was picked up one time. V gene TRBV11-3 combines with J gene TRBJ2-3; D may be TRBD1 (5 bases). CDR3 size: 12 residues. V was clipped by 4 bases and J by 4 bases, with 6 bases between them. Per the germline V gene, CDR1 is SGHNT and CDR2 is YENEEA. CDR3 bases: TGTGCCAGCAGCTCAGGGTCAGATACGCAGTATTTT. Translating it yields CASSSGSDTQYF. The complete variable domain, with remaining parts taken from reference TRBV11-3 and TRBJ2-3, reads EAGVVQSPRYKIIEKKQPVAFWCNPISGHNTLYWYLQNLGQGPELLIRYENEEAVDDSQLPKDRFSAERLKGVDSTLKIQPAELGDSAVYLCASSSGSDTQYFGPGTRLTVL.

The rearrangement uses TRBV6-6 and TRBJ2-7, with 10 positions matching TRBD2. V shed 6 bases, J shed 0 bases, and the junction held 5 bases outside the gene matches. The CDR3 contains 15 residues. The V gene's germline CDR1 is MNHNY and CDR2 SVGAGI (reference sequence). The CDR3 reads CASSLPSGSSYEQYF. The CDR3 bases are TGTGCCAGCAGCCTCCCTAGCGGGAGCTCCTACGAGCAGTACTTC.

This sequence joins TRBV10-3 and TRBJ1-6, with a weak D call TRBD1 (5 bases). The CDR3 contains 13 residues. Germline-derived CDR1 and CDR2 are ENHRY and SYGVKD. Trimming took 0 bases from V and 14 from J, leaving 11 bases between them. CDR3 DNA sequence: TGTGCCATCAGTGAGTCAAGGAGGGGTTCCCTCCACTTT. This sequence encodes CAISESRRGSLHF.

This clone has only one observation. The CDR3 bases are TGTGCCAGCAGCCCAGGGACAGGGACCAGCTCTGGGGCCAACGTCCTGACTTTC. Translation: CASSPGTGTSSGANVLTF. This sequence joins TRBV11-3 and TRBJ2-6; TRBD1 aligns across 9 bases. The CDR3 length is 18 residues. CDR1 and CDR2 (germline): SGHNT, YENEEA. The trim removed 5 bases at V and 0 bases at J, leaving 8 bases unmatched. Based on the CDR3 plus reference TRBV11-3 and TRBJ2-6, the full variable domain is EAGVVQSPRYKIIEKKQPVAFWCNPISGHNTLYWYLQNLGQGPELLIRYENEEAVDDSQLPKDRFSAERLKGVDSTLKIQPAELGDSAVYLCASSPGTGTSSGANVLTFGAGSRLTVL.

CDR3 coding DNA: TGTGCCAGCAGCTTTGTACTAGTTGAGACCCAGTACTTC. This gives the protein CASSFVLVETQYF. The J gene is TRBJ2-5, the V gene TRBV5-8; possibly TRBD2 for D (5 bases). Germline CDR1 and CDR2: SGHTS and YDEGEE. With 2 bases removed from V and 5 bases from J, the gap between germline ends came to 10 bases. There are 13 residues in the CDR3.

The gene calls are TRBV11-3 and TRBJ2-5; D unclear. V lost 5 bases, J lost 7 bases, and 14 bases lay in between. The CDR3 totals 13 residues. Germline V gives CDR1 SGHNT, CDR2 YENEEA. The CDR3 DNA is TGTGCCAGCAGCCAAACAGTGTTCGGGACCCAGTACTTC. Amino acid sequence: CASSQTVFGTQYF. The full variable domain, with the rest looked up from reference TRBV11-3 and TRBJ2-5, is EAGVVQSPRYKIIEKKQPVAFWCNPISGHNTLYWYLQNLGQGPELLIRYENEEAVDDSQLPKDRFSAERLKGVDSTLKIQPAELGDSAVYLCASSQTVFGTQYFGPGTRLLVL.

This chain uses TRBV25-1 with TRBJ2-1; a weak D match, TRBD2 (5 bases). V was shortened by 1 base and J by 6 bases, with 10 bases between the two germline ends. This CDR3 is built from 14 residues. Germline V gene data show CDR1 as MGHDK and CDR2 as SYGVNS. The DNA for the CDR3 is TGTGCCAGCAGTGAATCGGGAACGGCCAATGAGCAGTTCTTC. Encoded protein: CASSESGTANEQFF.

The V call is TRBV25-1, the J call TRBJ2-7, with 8 nucleotides matching TRBD1. In germline, CDR1 is MGHDK, CDR2 SYGVNS. With V trimmed by 5 bases and J by 6 bases, 9 bases remained unmatched. This CDR3 comprises 14 residues. The CDR3 bases are TGTGCCAGCAGTCACGATCGACAGGGGTCCGAGCAGTACTTC. This codes for CASSHDRQGSEQYF.

The rearrangement links TRBV27 to TRBJ1-5, with 9 nucleotides matching TRBD1. Losses at the gene ends were 3 bases for V and 13 bases for J; bases not matched to a gene: 13. The CDR3 has 15 residues. Looked up from germline, CDR1 is MNHEY and CDR2 is SMNVEV (reference sequence). The CDR3, as DNA: TGTGCCAGCAGTTTCCTCCGGGACAGGGTTTATTCTCAGCATTTT. Its translation is CASSFLRDRVYSQHF.

For this clone: At one end the junction does not follow the germline gene, possibly because of a read error. The chain carries TRBV15 and TRBJ1-3, with a weak D call TRBD1 (6 bases). This CDR3 spans 18 amino acids. Germline assignment: CDR1 LNHNV and CDR2 YYDKDF (reference sequence). DNA of the CDR3: TGTGCCACCAGCAGAGATCCCTTAACGGGACACCCTGGGAACACCATATATTTT. Its protein is CATSRDPLTGHPGNTIYF.

This chain connects TRBV10-3 to TRBJ2-2; TRBD2 matches 7 bases. Germline loops: CDR1 ENHRY, CDR2 SYGVKD. Trimming removed 10 bases from V and 7 bases from J; junction bases left unmatched: 6. CDR3 length: 12 amino acids. CDR3 sequence reads: CATSSGSGELFF. The CDR3 DNA reads as TGTGCCACTTCTAGCGGTAGCGGGGAGCTGTTTTTT.

The V gene is TRBV9, the J gene TRBJ1-5, with D maybe TRBD1 (6 bases). V dropped 0 bases and J dropped 0 bases, with 16 bases sitting between them. The CDR3 consists of 18 residues. Germline V gene lookup returns CDR1 SGDLS and CDR2 YYNGEE. The CDR3, as DNA: TGTGCCAGCAGCGTAGGGAGTGGGGGCGCCTATAGCAATCAGCCCCAGCATTTT. It yields the protein CASSVGSGGAYSNQPQHF.

The genes are TRBV24-1 and TRBJ2-3; D perhaps matches TRBD1 (7 bases). Trimming pared 3 bases from V and 0 bases from J, leaving 12 bases between. This CDR3 is built from 16 residues. CDR1 is KGHDR and CDR2 is SFDVKD in the germline V gene. The CDR3 region is CATSDLSGGSTDTQYF. CDR3 nucleotide sequence: TGTGCCACCAGTGATCTCTCAGGGGGGAGCACAGATACGCAGTATTTT.

The chain recombines TRBV2 with TRBJ2-2, with D tentatively TRBD1 (5 bases). CDR1 is SNHLY and CDR2 is FYNNEI in the germline V gene. V lost 4 bases, J lost 5 bases, and 11 bases lay in between. The CDR3 consists of 14 residues. The CDR3 coding sequence is TGTGCCAGCAGTGTCAGGGCAGCAACCGGGGAGCTGTTTTTT. It is translated as CASSVRAATGELFF.

The genes are TRBV28 and TRBJ2-1; tentative D call: TRBD1 (5 bases). The germline V gene has CDR1 MDHEN and CDR2 SYDVKM. This CDR3 region has 17 residues. Trimming removed 2 bases at V and 8 bases at J, with 22 bases between. The CDR3 loop is CASSLMPPGRGGDEQFF. CDR3 bases: TGTGCCAGCAGTTTAATGCCACCGGGTAGGGGCGGCGATGAGCAGTTCTTC. The full variable domain, its missing parts supplied by reference TRBV28 and TRBJ2-1, is DVKVTQSSRYLVKRTGEKVFLECVQDMDHENMFWYRQDPGLGLRLIYFSYDVKMKEKGDIPEGYSVSREKKERFSLILESASTNQTSMYLCASSLMPPGRGGDEQFFGPGTRLTVL.